This TCR beta chain derives from a study of response to subunit inactivated influenza vaccine. In TCRdb, the RT-PCR reads were re-called with MiXCR into one record per CDR3 protein. The top ten hold about 7.6% of the sample, which has about 650,000 distinct CDR3 sequences, less than 15% seen once. V lost 5 bases to trimming and J lost 8 bases, with 15 bases between them. Germline V gene sequence: CDR1 SQVTM, CDR2 ANQGSEA. The length of the CDR3 is 13 residues. The chain is built from TRBV29-1 and TRBJ1-4, with D tentatively TRBD1 (6 bases). The TCR sequence derives from a man between 50 and 59 years old who received an inactivated influenza vaccine. The source material was PBMCs from blood, sampled approximately 15 days before vaccination. The CDR3 DNA reads TGCAGCGTTTCGGGGGGCCCAAGGGAAAAACTGTTTTTT. Its translation: CSVSGGPREKLFF.